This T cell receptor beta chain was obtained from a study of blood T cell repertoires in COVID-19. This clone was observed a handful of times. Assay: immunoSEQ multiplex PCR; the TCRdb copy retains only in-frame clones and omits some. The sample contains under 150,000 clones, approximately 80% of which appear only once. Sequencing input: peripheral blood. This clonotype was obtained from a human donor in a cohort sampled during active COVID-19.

The CDR3 here is CAWSVNRETQYF. The CDR3 nucleotides read TGTGCCTGGAGTGTCAACAGGGAGACCCAGTACTTC. The chain joins TRBV30 to TRBJ2-5, with D perhaps matching TRBD1 (5 bases). From germline, CDR1 is GTSNPN and CDR2 SVGIG (reference sequence). V lost 0 bases, J lost 5 bases, and 7 bases lay in between. The CDR3 runs to 12 residues.